This entry is about one T cell receptor (beta chain). These data belong to a study of shared clonotypes between healthy human individuals. This CDR3 has 12 amino acids. V was trimmed by 1 base and J by 8 bases, leaving 11 bases between them. The germline CDR1 and CDR2 sequences are SQVTM and ANQGSEA. HIV-negative, healthy adults without recent acute infections or vaccinations were the donors. The method was immunoSEQ multiplex PCR; TCRdb's version includes in-frame clones alone and lacks a portion of them. Counted here are some 2 million clones, 90% to 95% occurring once; the ten biggest clones make up approximately 0.13%.

The chain carries TRBV29-1 and TRBJ1-2; D is undetermined. The sequenced sample was naive CD4+ T cells sorted from blood. Subset meaning: CD45RA+ positively selected. The TCR sequence derives from a young man in good health. The CDR3 region is CSVEGFTTGYTF. The DNA of the CDR3 is TGCAGCGTTGAAGGGTTTACCACGGGCTACACCTTC.